This T cell receptor beta chain was captured by sequencing in a study of regulatory T cells in long-lasting Graves disease. For the study at large: Newly diagnosed Graves' patients took antithyroid drugs under 3 months.

Time point: newly diagnosed GD, antithyroid drugs for less than 3 months. Construction of the TCR library relied on RNA isolated from PBMCs. Arm-PCR of CDR3 regions with iRepertoire HTBI primers generated TCR beta libraries. Each CDR3 protein is one row after TCRdb ran MiXCR on the multiplex PCR reads. The sample yields over 350,000 distinct CDR3 sequences, approximately 16% seen once. Ten or more counts support this clonotype. The CDR3 sequence is 14 residues long. With V trimmed by 10 bases and J by 5 bases, 6 bases remained unmatched. The V gene's germline CDR1 is ENHRY and CDR2 SYGVKD. The sample was also reused in another study, on T cells in Graves' hyperthyroidism and ophthalmopathy. That work contributes: A set of HTBI primers served as the primers for a first-round RT-PCR of the TCR CDR3. In validation, the model predicted ophthalmopathy. These predictions came a median approximately 6.5 months before onset.

This sequence originates from a woman in her 40s with Graves disease. The chain is built from TRBV10-3 and TRBJ2-3; 13 nucleotides line up with TRBD2. Sequencing used peripheral blood mononuclear cells (PBMCs), obtained at new diagnosis, from a patient treated with antithyroid drugs. CDR3 sequence reads: CATTSGRYLDTQYF. The CDR3 bases are TGTGCCACGACTAGCGGGAGGTATTTAGATACGCAGTATTTT.